Below, 30 T cell receptor beta chains from the same sample are listed, as sequenced in a study of cytomegalovirus exposure and HLA in healthy donors. The PCR employed 60 Vbeta primers together with 13 Jbeta primers. The table came from immunoSEQ multiplex PCR; TCRdb's copy has only in-frame clones and leaves some out. The sample consists of some 78,000 clones, 80% of them appearing once. The sample comprised PBMCs. The receptors were gathered from a woman aged 45-65 years in good health and CMV-seropositive.

V gene TRBV10-1 combines with J gene TRBJ2-3; no definite D call. Germline V lookup: CDR1 WNHNN, CDR2 SYGVQD (reference sequence). Trimming took 2 bases from V and 0 from J, leaving 6 bases between them. The CDR3 runs to 14 residues. The CDR3 here is CASSEPESTDTQYF. In nucleotides, the CDR3 is TGCGCCAGCAGTGAGCCTGAGAGCACAGATACGCAGTATTTT.

J is TRBJ2-1 and V is TRBV6-6; D remains ambiguous. The CDR3 loop spans 16 amino acids. CDR1 MNHNY and CDR2 SVGAGI come from the germline V gene (reference sequence). V was cut by 6 bases and J by 1 base, with 16 bases left in between. The CDR3: CASSSPGFRSYNEQFF. CDR3 nucleotides: TGTGCCAGCAGCTCGCCAGGTTTCCGATCCTACAATGAGCAGTTCTTC.

V usage is TRBV2 and J usage is TRBJ1-6; 9 bases align to TRBD1. The germline V gene has CDR1 SNHLY and CDR2 FYNNEI. There are 20 residues in the CDR3. V lost 2 bases, J lost 0 bases, and 11 bases stayed unmatched. CDR3 in DNA: TGTGCCAGCAGTGAATCATACAGGGGGCCGGGAAGCTCCTATAATTCACCCCTCCACTTT. This sequence encodes CASSESYRGPGSSYNSPLHF.

This rearrangement joins TRBV11-2 to TRBJ1-2; TRBD1 is a possible D gene (5 bases). Between the trimmed V and J ends, which lost 5 bases and 5 bases, there was a span of 12 bases. In germline, CDR1 is SGHAT, CDR2 FQNNGV. The CDR3 spans 13 residues. The CDR3 DNA reads TGTGCCAGCAGCCGAATTGACAGTTATGGCTACACCTTC. This encodes CASSRIDSYGYTF.

The chain couples TRBV9 to TRBJ2-1; D is perhaps TRBD1 (5 bases). The germline V and J ends were trimmed by 4 bases and 2 bases, with 16 bases remaining between them. CDR1 and CDR2 (germline): SGDLS, YYNGEE. This CDR3 contains 16 residues. The CDR3 nucleotides are TGTGCCAGCAGCCCCCTCCCGTTGACAGCCTACAATGAGCAGTTCTTC. It encodes CASSPLPLTAYNEQFF. Full variable domain (outside the CDR3, taken from reference TRBV9 and TRBJ2-1): DSGVTQTPKHLITATGQRVTLRCSPRSGDLSVYWYQQSLDQGLQFLIQYYNGEERAKGNILERFSAQQFPDLHSELNLSSLELGDSALYFCASSPLPLTAYNEQFFGPGTRLTVL.

This rearrangement joins TRBV9 to TRBJ2-2; D gene unclear. CDR3 length: 13 residues. V was trimmed by 3 bases and J by 5 bases, leaving 8 bases between them. From germline, CDR1 is SGDLS and CDR2 YYNGEE. The CDR3 coding sequence is TGTGCCAGCAGCGCCTTTGTAACCGGGGAGCTGTTTTTT. This encodes CASSAFVTGELFF.

This clone appeared once. The V gene is TRBV29-1, the J gene TRBJ2-6; 7 bases align to TRBD1. The CDR3 runs to 17 residues. The germline CDR1 and CDR2 sequences are SQVTM and ANQGSEA. V lost 6 bases, J lost 0 bases, and 11 bases stayed unmatched. The CDR3 nucleotides are TGCAGCGTCCTCACAGGGGTTAGATACTCTGGGGCCAACGTCCTGACTTTC. It is translated as CSVLTGVRYSGANVLTF.

A word on this clone: A junction boundary mismatches the germline segment, possibly from a read error. This chain's CDR3 is CARSVGSSAAGELFF. DNA for the CDR3: TGTGCCCGGAGTGTTGGCTCAAGTGCGGCCGGGGAGCTGTTTTTT. This chain joins TRBV30 and TRBJ2-2; D unclear. This CDR3 comprises 15 residues. Germline V CDR1 and CDR2: GTSNPN, SVGIG (reference sequence).

The chain combines TRBV9 with TRBJ1-4; D gene uncertain. V lost 1 base and J lost 7, with 23 bases in between. Germline CDR1 and CDR2: SGDLS and YYNGEE. This CDR3 is built from 18 residues. The chain's CDR3 is CASSVNKGGPREGEKLFF. The CDR3 DNA is TGTGCCAGCAGCGTAAACAAGGGAGGACCGCGAGAGGGTGAAAAACTGTTTTTT.

This clone has more than one count but fewer than ten. The chain is built from TRBV6-1 and TRBJ2-3, with a tentative D call TRBD2 (5 bases). Trimming removed 4 bases from V and 0 bases from J, with 17 bases in between. The CDR3 covers 17 residues. Germline V gives CDR1 MNHNS, CDR2 SASEGT. CDR3 DNA sequence: TGTGCCAGCAGTGGAGGACTGAGGGTAACTAGCACAGATACGCAGTATTTT. Its protein product is CASSGGLRVTSTDTQYF.

This chain uses TRBV2 with TRBJ1-5; tentatively, D is TRBD1 (5 bases). CDR3 length equals 13 residues. V was shortened by 8 bases and J by 0 bases, with 8 bases between the two germline ends. CDR1 and CDR2 (germline): SNHLY, FYNNEI. The CDR3 sequence: CASVGDSNQPQHF. As DNA, the CDR3 is TGTGCCAGCGTAGGGGATAGCAATCAGCCCCAGCATTTT.

V gene TRBV19 combines with J gene TRBJ2-2; D perhaps matches TRBD1 (5 bases). Germline-derived CDR1 and CDR2 are LNHDA and SQIVND (reference sequence). Trimming stripped 3 bases from V and 3 bases from J, with 11 bases between. The CDR3 extends over 15 amino acids. Written as DNA, the CDR3 is TGTGCCAGTAGTATCTTAGCAGGGTACACCGGGGAGCTGTTTTTT. Amino acid sequence: CASSILAGYTGELFF.

The chain carries TRBV6-5 and TRBJ2-1; 10 bases map to TRBD1. This CDR3 contains 14 residues. Trimming at V came to 7 bases and at J to 3 bases, leaving 3 bases not matched to a gene. Germline CDR1 and CDR2: MNHEY and SVGAGI. The CDR3 DNA reads as TGTGCCAGCACCGGGACAGGGGTCTACAATGAGCAGTTCTTC. Its translation: CASTGTGVYNEQFF.

V and J are TRBV5-6 and TRBJ2-5; 7 nucleotides match TRBD2. CDR3 length: 15 amino acids. The junction had 5 bases not matched to a gene; V was cut back by 2 bases and J by 1 base. Germline CDR1 SGHDT, CDR2 YYEEEE. CDR3 DNA: TGTGCCAGCAGCTTCGTGGGAGGGTTCCAAGAGACCCAGTACTTC. It encodes CASSFVGGFQETQYF.

This clone was observed a single time. The chain combines TRBV7-2 with TRBJ2-1, with D unresolved. The length of the CDR3 is 15 residues. The V gene lost 1 base and the J gene lost 5 bases, with 12 bases spanning the gap. Germline values: CDR1 SGHTA, CDR2 FQGNSA. CDR3 loop: CASSLGTRRDNEQFF. CDR3 bases: TGTGCCAGCAGCTTAGGAACCCGTAGAGACAATGAGCAGTTCTTC.

The chain couples TRBV6-6 to TRBJ1-1; D is possibly TRBD1 (6 bases). V lost 7 bases to trimming and J lost 10 bases, with 22 bases between them. This CDR3 has 14 amino acids. Germline values: CDR1 MNHNY, CDR2 SVGAGI (reference sequence). CDR3 bases: TGTGCCAGCACCCCAGGGGTTGCCCTTGAAGTAGCTTTCTTT. It codes for CASTPGVALEVAFF.

The chain joins TRBV25-1 to TRBJ2-3; maybe TRBD1 (6 bases). The V gene's germline CDR1 is MGHDK and CDR2 SYGVNS. The CDR3 spans 15 residues. V was pared by 5 bases and J by 0 bases, with 12 bases between. CDR3 sequence: CASSYPGVSTDTQYF. The CDR3 region has the DNA TGTGCCAGCAGTTATCCAGGGGTGAGCACAGATACGCAGTATTTT.

The V gene is TRBV9, the J gene TRBJ1-2; D uncertain. The CDR3 extends over 15 amino acids. Trimming shortened V by 0 bases and J by 1 base, and 10 bases separated the two germline ends. CDR1 and CDR2 (germline): SGDLS, YYNGEE. Written as DNA, the CDR3 is TGTGCCAGCAGCGTAGGATCCGGGGTTAACTATGGCTACACCTTC. Translating gives CASSVGSGVNYGYTF.

The chain links TRBV27 to TRBJ1-6; TRBD1 matches 11 bases. The CDR3 covers 15 residues. Germline lookup yields CDR1 MNHEY and CDR2 SMNVEV (reference sequence). Losses at the gene ends were 4 bases for V and 14 bases for J; bases not matched to a gene: 10. CDR3 nucleotide sequence: TGTGCCAGCAGTTACTTAGGGACAGGGGGTAAAGCCCTCCACTTT. Encoded protein: CASSYLGTGGKALHF.

The chain has TRBV7-9 and TRBJ2-5, with TRBD1 identical over 8 bases. Germline assignment: CDR1 SEHNR and CDR2 FQNEAQ (reference sequence). Germline trimming cut 1 base from V and 5 bases from J; bases unmatched to any gene: 15. This CDR3 has 18 amino acids. The CDR3 is CASSLDFWYRGTGETQYF. Here the CDR3 DNA reads TGTGCCAGCAGCTTAGATTTCTGGTACAGGGGGACTGGGGAGACCCAGTACTTC. The whole variable domain, remainder taken from reference TRBV7-9 and TRBJ2-5, is DTGVSQNPRHKITKRGQNVTFRCDPISEHNRLYWYRQTLGQGPEFLTYFQNEAQLEKSRLLSDRFSAERPKGSFSTLEIQRTEQGDSAMYLCASSLDFWYRGTGETQYFGPGTRLLVL.

As regards this clone: Relative to the germline gene, one junction end is altered; a read error may explain this. V gene TRBV7-7 combines with J gene TRBJ1-3, with no clear D. CDR1 is SSHAT and CDR2 is FNYEAQ in the germline V gene (reference sequence). The CDR3 has 13 amino acids. The CDR3 DNA follows: TGTGCTAGCAGCTTAGGGTTGCGGAACACCATATATTTT. Its protein product is CASSLGLRNTIYF. Supplemented by reference TRBV7-7 and TRBJ1-3, the full variable domain reads GAGVSQSPRYKVTKRGQDVTLRCDPISSHATLYWYQQALGQGPEFLTYFNYEAQPDKSGLPSDRFSAERPEGSISTLTIQRTEQRDSAMYRCASSLGLRNTIYFGEGSWLTVV.

The chain recombines TRBV27 with TRBJ2-3; 7 nucleotides line up with TRBD1. Germline V lookup: CDR1 MNHEY, CDR2 SMNVEV (reference sequence). The CDR3 runs 15 residues. With V trimmed by 6 bases and J by 4 bases, 10 bases remained unmatched. CDR3 region: CASRPGTVSADTQYF. The CDR3 nucleotides are TGTGCCAGCAGACCCGGGACAGTATCAGCAGATACGCAGTATTTT.

Here the CDR3 DNA reads TGTGCCAGCTCTCGTTACAGGGGCCAGAGGGAAAAACTGTTTTTT. Its translation is CASSRYRGQREKLFF. The genes are TRBV18 and TRBJ1-4; 7 bases agree with TRBD1. Germline CDR1 reads KGHSH; CDR2 reads LQKENI. This CDR3 spans 15 amino acids. V lost 6 bases, J lost 8 bases, and 12 bases stayed unmatched.

This clone was found a few times. V usage is TRBV6-6 and J usage is TRBJ1-1; D remains unclear. Germline CDR1 is MNHNY and CDR2 is SVGAGI (reference sequence). V was clipped by 2 bases and J by 1 base, with 11 bases between them. The CDR3 is 15 amino acids. The CDR3 is CASSYAGERNTEAFF. The CDR3 nucleotides are TGTGCCAGCAGTTACGCCGGGGAAAGGAACACTGAAGCTTTCTTT.

The rearrangement uses TRBV14 and TRBJ2-3; perhaps TRBD2 as D (5 bases). Trimming removed 4 bases at V and 6 bases at J, with 20 bases between. CDR3 length equals 16 residues. Per the germline V gene, CDR1 is SGHDN and CDR2 is FVKESK. The CDR3 region has the DNA TGTGCCAGCAGCCGCATCCGAATCAATGGGGAGGATACGCAGTATTTT. Protein sequence: CASSRIRINGEDTQYF.

The genes are TRBV19 and TRBJ2-2; 7 bases line up with TRBD2. This CDR3 is built from 15 residues. Losses at the gene ends were 5 bases for V and 3 bases for J; bases not matched to a gene: 6. The germline gives CDR1 LNHDA, CDR2 SQIVND (reference sequence). DNA of the CDR3: TGTGCCAGTAGTTGGCTGGGGGGGTACACCGGGGAGCTGTTTTTT. The encoded protein is CASSWLGGYTGELFF.

The V gene is TRBV6-6, the J gene TRBJ2-5, with TRBD2 identical over 8 bases. Germline trimming cut 8 bases from V and 5 bases from J; bases unmatched to any gene: 1. CDR1 is MNHNY, CDR2 SVGAGI, per germline (reference sequence). The CDR3 sequence is 11 residues long. The CDR3 reads CASGGGETQYF. The DNA of the CDR3 is TGTGCCAGCGGCGGGGGGGAGACCCAGTACTTC.

The chain uses TRBV9 and TRBJ1-1; D is unresolved. CDR1 is SGDLS and CDR2 is YYNGEE in the germline V gene. This CDR3 comprises 16 residues. The V end lost 1 base, the J end lost 4 bases, and 17 bases lay between the germline ends. The CDR3 DNA sequence: TGTGCCAGCAGCGTAAATTCCGGAGTTCGGGTCACTGAAGCTTTCTTT. Encoded protein: CASSVNSGVRVTEAFF.

The rearrangement joins TRBV5-1 to TRBJ2-5, with D possibly being TRBD1 (5 bases). The CDR3 has 15 amino acids. The ends were cut back, 0 bases at V and 1 base at J, with 10 bases in the middle. Germline-derived CDR1 and CDR2 are SGHRS and YFSETQ. The CDR3 loop reads CASSLGWGGQETQYF. CDR3 DNA sequence: TGCGCCAGCAGCTTGGGATGGGGCGGCCAAGAGACCCAGTACTTC.

The rearrangement joins TRBV5-1 to TRBJ2-5; TRBD2 agrees at 9 bases. Germline CDR1 and CDR2: SGHRS and YFSETQ. With V trimmed by 0 bases and J by 0 bases, 9 bases remained unmatched. The CDR3 loop spans 18 amino acids. CDR3 sequence: CASSLDAASGAYQETQYF. The DNA for the CDR3 is TGCGCCAGCAGCTTGGACGCTGCTAGCGGGGCGTACCAAGAGACCCAGTACTTC.